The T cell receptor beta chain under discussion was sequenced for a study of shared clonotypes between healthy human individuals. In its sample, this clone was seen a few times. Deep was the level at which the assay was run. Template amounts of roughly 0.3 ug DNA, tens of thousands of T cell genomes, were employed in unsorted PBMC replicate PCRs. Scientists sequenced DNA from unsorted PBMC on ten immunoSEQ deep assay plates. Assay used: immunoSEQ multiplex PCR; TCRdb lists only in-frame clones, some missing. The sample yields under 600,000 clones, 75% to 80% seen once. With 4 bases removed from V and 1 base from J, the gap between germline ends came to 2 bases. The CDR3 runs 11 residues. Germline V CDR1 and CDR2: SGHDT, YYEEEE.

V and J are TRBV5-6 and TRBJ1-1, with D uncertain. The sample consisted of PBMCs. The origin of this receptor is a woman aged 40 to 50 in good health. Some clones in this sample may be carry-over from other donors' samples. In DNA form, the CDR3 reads TGTGCCAGCAGCAAGAACACTGAAGCTTTCTTT. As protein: CASSKNTEAFF.